This TCR beta chain was identified in a study of cytomegalovirus exposure and HLA in healthy donors. The study, taken as a whole, reports: According to the study, some 160 TCR beta chains were cytomegalovirus-associated.

A remark on this clone: Antigen: not known.

The assay was immunoSEQ multiplex PCR, and TCRdb's table has in-frame clones only and misses some. Of about 280,000 clones listed, around nine tenths are singletons. The V end lost 2 bases, the J end lost 1 base, and 5 bases lay between the germline ends. Germline assignment: CDR1 MNHEY and CDR2 SMNVEV (reference sequence). The CDR3 spans 13 residues. The sequence was collected from a woman in her late teens or twenties in good health and CMV-seronegative. Sequencing used PBMCs. This chain joins TRBV27 and TRBJ1-1, with D unclear. The CDR3 bases are TGTGCCAGCAGTTTAACTGAGAACACTGAAGCTTTCTTT. Its protein is CASSLTENTEAFF.